The sequence of this T cell receptor beta chain was determined in a study of blood T cells in healthy people across ages. It was with a sample-barcoded 5' primer and a J-beta primer mix that a second PCR of about 6 to 12 cycles was run. TCRdb ran MiXCR on the 5' RACE reads and lists one entry per CDR3 protein. Among about 940,000 distinct CDR3 sequences listed, around 49% were seen once. The germline gives CDR1 SQVTM, CDR2 ANQGSEA. There are 12 residues in the CDR3. Trimming took 3 bases from V and 7 from J, leaving 12 bases between them. No fewer than 6.5 million PBMCs went into each sample. The rearrangement uses TRBV29-1 and TRBJ1-2, with D perhaps TRBD1 (5 bases). The clonotype originates from a man aged 30 to 39 in good health. The sample consisted of blood. The CDR3 nucleotides are TGCAGCGTTGAGATACAGGCTTCTGGCTACACCTTC. Translating gives CSVEIQASGYTF.